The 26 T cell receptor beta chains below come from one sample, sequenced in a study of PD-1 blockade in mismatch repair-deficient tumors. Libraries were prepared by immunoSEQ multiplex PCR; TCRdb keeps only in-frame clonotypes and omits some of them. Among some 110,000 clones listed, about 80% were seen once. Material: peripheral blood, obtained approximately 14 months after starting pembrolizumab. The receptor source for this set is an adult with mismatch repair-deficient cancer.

The CDR3: CAWTVAADTQYF. CDR3 nucleotides: TGTGCCTGGACCGTAGCGGCGGATACGCAGTATTTT. V and J are TRBV30 and TRBJ2-3; D is possibly TRBD2 (6 bases). Germline V gene data show CDR1 as GTSNPN and CDR2 as SVGIG (reference sequence). CDR3 length: 12 residues. Deletions cut 4 bases from V and 6 bases from J, with 11 bases between.

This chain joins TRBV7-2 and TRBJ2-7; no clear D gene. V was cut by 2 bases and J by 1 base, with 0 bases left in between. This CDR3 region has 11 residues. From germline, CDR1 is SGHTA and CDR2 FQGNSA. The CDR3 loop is CASSLSYEQYF. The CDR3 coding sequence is TGTGCCAGCAGCTTATCCTACGAGCAGTACTTC.

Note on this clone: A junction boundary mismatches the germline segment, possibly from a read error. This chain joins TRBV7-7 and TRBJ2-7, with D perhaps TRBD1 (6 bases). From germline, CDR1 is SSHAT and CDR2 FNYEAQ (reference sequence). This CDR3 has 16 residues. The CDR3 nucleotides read TGTGCTAGCAGCTTAGGTCCCAGGGGCTCCGACTACGAGCAGTACTTC. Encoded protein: CASSLGPRGSDYEQYF.

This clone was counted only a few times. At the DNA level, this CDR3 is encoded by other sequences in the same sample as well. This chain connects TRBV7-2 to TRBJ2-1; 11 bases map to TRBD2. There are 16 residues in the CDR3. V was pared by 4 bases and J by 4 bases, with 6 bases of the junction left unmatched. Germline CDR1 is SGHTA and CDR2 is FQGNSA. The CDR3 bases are TGTGCCAGCAGCTCGCGCACTAGCGGGAGTTACAATGAGCAGTTCTTC. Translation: CASSSRTSGSYNEQFF.

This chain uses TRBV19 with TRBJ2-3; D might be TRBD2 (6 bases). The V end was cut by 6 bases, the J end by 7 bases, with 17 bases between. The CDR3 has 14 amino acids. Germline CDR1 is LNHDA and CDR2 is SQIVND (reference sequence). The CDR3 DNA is TGTGCCAGTAGCTTCCCCGGGGGTAGAAATACGCAGTATTTT. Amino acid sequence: CASSFPGGRNTQYF.

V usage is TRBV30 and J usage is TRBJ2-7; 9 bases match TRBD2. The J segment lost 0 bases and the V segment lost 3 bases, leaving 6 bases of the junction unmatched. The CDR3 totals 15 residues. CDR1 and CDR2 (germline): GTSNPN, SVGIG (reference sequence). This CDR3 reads CAWSSPGLASYEQYF. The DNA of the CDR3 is TGTGCCTGGAGCTCACCGGGACTAGCCTCCTACGAGCAGTACTTC. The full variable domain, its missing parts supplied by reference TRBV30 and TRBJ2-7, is SQTIHQWPATLVQPVGSPLSLECTVEGTSNPNLYWYRQAAGRGLQLLFYSVGIGQISSEVPQNLSASRPQDRQFILSSKKLLLSDSGFYLCAWSSPGLASYEQYFGPGTRLTVT.

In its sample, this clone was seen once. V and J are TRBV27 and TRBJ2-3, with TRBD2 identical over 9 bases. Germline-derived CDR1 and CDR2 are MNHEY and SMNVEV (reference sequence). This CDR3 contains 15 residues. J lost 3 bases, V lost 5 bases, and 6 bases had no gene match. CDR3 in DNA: TGTGCCAGCAGTCCTCTAGCGGGACCAACAGATACGCAGTATTTT. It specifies CASSPLAGPTDTQYF.

CDR3 loop: CASSPSSNTEAFF. CDR3 bases: TGTGCCAGCTCACCCTCCTCGAACACTGAAGCTTTCTTT. The rearrangement uses TRBV18 and TRBJ1-1, with D unresolved. V was cut by 3 bases and J by 1 base, with 6 bases left in between. The CDR3 extends over 13 amino acids. The V gene's germline CDR1 is KGHSH and CDR2 LQKENI.

The DNA for the CDR3 is TGCGCCAGCAGCAGAGGGAACACTGAAGCTTTCTTT. Encoded protein: CASSRGNTEAFF. The chain combines TRBV5-1 with TRBJ1-1; no reliable D call. Looked up from germline, CDR1 is SGHRS and CDR2 is YFSETQ. This CDR3 is 12 amino acids long. The ends were cut back, 4 bases at V and 1 base at J, with 5 bases in the middle.

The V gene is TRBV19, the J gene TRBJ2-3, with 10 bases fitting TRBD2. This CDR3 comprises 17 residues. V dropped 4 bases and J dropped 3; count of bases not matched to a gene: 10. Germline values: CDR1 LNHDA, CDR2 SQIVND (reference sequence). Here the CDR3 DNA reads TGTGCCAGTAGTAGCGACCCTAGCGGGAGTCTGACAGATACGCAGTATTTT. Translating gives CASSSDPSGSLTDTQYF. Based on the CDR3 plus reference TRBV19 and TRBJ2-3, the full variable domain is DGGITQSPKYLFRKEGQNVTLSCEQNLNHDAMYWYRQDPGQGLRLIYYSQIVNDFQKGDIAEGYSVSREKKESFPLTVTSAQKNPTAFYLCASSSDPSGSLTDTQYFGPGTRLTVL.

This CDR3 is CASSPLAASQETQYF. The CDR3 region has the DNA TGTGCCAGCAGTCCTCTAGCGGCCTCCCAAGAGACCCAGTACTTC. The chain employs TRBV5-4 and TRBJ2-5, with TRBD2 identical over 7 bases. This CDR3 comprises 15 residues. CDR1 SGHNT and CDR2 YYREEE come from the germline V gene (reference sequence). The V gene end was trimmed by 5 bases and the J gene end by 1 base; junction bases not matched to a gene: 8.

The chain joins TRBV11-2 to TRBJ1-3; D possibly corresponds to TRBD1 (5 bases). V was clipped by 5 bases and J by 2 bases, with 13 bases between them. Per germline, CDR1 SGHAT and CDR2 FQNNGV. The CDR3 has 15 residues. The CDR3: CASSQQVDAGNTIYF. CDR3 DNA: TGTGCCAGCAGCCAACAGGTGGATGCTGGAAACACCATATATTTT.

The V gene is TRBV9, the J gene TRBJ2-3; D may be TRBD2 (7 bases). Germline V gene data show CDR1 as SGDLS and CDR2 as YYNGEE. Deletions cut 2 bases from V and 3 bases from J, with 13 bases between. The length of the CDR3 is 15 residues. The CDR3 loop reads CASSVGAGDTDTQYF. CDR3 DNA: TGTGCCAGCAGCGTGGGGGCGGGAGATACAGATACGCAGTATTTT.

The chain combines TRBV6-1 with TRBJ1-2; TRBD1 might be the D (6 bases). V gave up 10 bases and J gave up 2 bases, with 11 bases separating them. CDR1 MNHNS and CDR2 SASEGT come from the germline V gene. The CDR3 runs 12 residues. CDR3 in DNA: TGTGCCATCCGAACAGGGAACTATGGCTACACCTTC. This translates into CAIRTGNYGYTF.

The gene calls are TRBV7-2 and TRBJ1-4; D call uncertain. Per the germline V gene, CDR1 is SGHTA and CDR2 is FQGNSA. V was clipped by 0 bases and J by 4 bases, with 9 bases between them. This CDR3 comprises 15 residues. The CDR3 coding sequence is TGTGCCAGCAGCTTAGCGCTCCAGATTAATGAAAAACTGTTTTTT. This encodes CASSLALQINEKLFF.

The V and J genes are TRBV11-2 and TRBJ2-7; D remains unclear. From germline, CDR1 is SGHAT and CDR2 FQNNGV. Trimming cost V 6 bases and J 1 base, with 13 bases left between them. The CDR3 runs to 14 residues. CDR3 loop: CASRTVAESYEQYF. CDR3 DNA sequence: TGTGCCAGCAGAACTGTGGCCGAATCCTACGAGCAGTACTTC.

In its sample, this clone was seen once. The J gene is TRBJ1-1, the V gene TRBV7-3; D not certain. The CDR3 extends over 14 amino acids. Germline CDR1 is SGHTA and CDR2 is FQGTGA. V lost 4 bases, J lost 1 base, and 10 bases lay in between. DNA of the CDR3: TGTGCCAGCAGCTCCTCTTCAGGGAACACTGAAGCTTTCTTT. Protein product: CASSSSSGNTEAFF.

The CDR3 spells CASSIGLAGGSNTGELFF. CDR3 DNA: TGTGCCAGCAGCATCGGACTAGCGGGAGGTTCGAACACCGGGGAGCTGTTTTTT. The chain links TRBV7-2 to TRBJ2-2; 14 bases fit TRBD2. The CDR3 length is 18 residues. Trimming removed 5 bases from V and 0 bases from J; junction bases left unmatched: 5. From germline, CDR1 is SGHTA and CDR2 FQGNSA.

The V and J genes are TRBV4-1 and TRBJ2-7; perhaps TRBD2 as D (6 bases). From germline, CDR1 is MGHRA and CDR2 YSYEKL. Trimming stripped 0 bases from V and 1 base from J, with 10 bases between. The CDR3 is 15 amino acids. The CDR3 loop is CASSQEEGRSYEQYF. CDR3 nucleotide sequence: TGCGCCAGCAGCCAAGAGGAGGGCAGGTCCTACGAGCAGTACTTC.

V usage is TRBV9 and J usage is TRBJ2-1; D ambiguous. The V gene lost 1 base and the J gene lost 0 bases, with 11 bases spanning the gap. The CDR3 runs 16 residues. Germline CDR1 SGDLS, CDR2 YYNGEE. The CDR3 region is CASSVNSGPSYNEQFF. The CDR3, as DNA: TGTGCCAGCAGCGTAAATTCTGGGCCCTCCTACAATGAGCAGTTCTTC.

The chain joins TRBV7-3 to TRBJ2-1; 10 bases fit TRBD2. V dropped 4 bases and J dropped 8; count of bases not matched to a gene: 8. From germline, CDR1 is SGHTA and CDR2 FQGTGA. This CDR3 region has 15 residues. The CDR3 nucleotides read TGTGCCAGCAGCTATCTAGCGGGAGATATCGATGAGCAGTTCTTC. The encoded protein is CASSYLAGDIDEQFF.

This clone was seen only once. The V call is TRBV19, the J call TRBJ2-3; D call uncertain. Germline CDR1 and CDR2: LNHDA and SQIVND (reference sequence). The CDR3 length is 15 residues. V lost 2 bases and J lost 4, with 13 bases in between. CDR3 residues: CASSITSSRSDTQYF. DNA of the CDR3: TGTGCCAGTAGTATAACTTCCTCTCGCTCAGATACGCAGTATTTT.

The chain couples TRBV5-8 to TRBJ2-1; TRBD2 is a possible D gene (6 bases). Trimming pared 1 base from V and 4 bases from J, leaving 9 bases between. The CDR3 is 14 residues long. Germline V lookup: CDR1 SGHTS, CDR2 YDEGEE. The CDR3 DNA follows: TGTGCCAGCAGCTTGCTTCTAGCGTACAATGAGCAGTTCTTC. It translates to CASSLLLAYNEQFF.

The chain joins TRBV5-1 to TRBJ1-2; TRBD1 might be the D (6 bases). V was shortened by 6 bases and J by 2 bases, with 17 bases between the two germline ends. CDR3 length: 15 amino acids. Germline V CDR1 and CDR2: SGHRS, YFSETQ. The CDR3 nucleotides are TGCGCCAGCAACCCGGGGCGGGGGGCAAACTATGGCTACACCTTC. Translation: CASNPGRGANYGYTF.

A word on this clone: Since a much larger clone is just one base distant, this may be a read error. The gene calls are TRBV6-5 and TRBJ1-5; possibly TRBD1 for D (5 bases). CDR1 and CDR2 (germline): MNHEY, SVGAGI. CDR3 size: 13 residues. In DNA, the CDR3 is TGTGCCGGCAGTGAAGGGGTTGGGCAGCCCCAGCATTTT. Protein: CAGSEGVGQPQHF.

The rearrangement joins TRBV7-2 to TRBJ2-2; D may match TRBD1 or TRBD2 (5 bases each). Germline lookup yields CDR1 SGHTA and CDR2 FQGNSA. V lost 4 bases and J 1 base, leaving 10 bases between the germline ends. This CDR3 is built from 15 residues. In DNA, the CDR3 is TGTGCCAGCAGCTCGGGACGTCGGAACACCGGGGAGCTGTTTTTT. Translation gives CASSSGRRNTGELFF.